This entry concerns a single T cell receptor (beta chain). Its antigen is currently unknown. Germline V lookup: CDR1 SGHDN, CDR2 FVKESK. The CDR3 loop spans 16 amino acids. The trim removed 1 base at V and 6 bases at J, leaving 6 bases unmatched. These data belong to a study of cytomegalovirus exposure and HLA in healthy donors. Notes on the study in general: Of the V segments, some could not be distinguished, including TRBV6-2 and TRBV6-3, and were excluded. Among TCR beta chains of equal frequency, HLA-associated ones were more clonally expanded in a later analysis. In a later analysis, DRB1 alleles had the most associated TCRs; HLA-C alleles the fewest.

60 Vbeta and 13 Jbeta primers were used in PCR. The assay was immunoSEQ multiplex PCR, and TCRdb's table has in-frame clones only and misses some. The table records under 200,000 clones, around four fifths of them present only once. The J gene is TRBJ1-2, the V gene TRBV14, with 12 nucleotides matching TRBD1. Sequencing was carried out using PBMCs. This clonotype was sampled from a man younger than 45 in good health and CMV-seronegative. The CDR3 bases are TGTGCCAGCAGCCAAGTCCGGGACAGGGGGCTCCATGGCTACACCTTC. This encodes CASSQVRDRGLHGYTF. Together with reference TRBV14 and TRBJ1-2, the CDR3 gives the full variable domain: EAGVTQFPSHSVIEKGQTVTLRCDPISGHDNLYWYRRVMGKEIKFLLHFVKESKQDESGMPNNRFLAERTGGTYSTLKVQPAELEDSGVYFCASSQVRDRGLHGYTFGSGTRLTVV.